The 26 T cell receptor beta chains below all came from one sample that was sequenced in a study of T cell responses to AZD1222 COVID-19 vaccine. Assay: immunoSEQ multiplex PCR; the TCRdb copy retains only in-frame clones and omits some. The sample holds 150,000 or so clones; around 90% are singletons and the top ten take more than 1.4%. The sample here was peripheral blood, taken on day 0 of AZD1222 vaccination. These receptors originate from an adult in good health.

The chain links TRBV9 to TRBJ2-5, with 7 bases that match TRBD2. This CDR3 has 17 residues. V gave up 3 bases and J gave up 3 bases; unmatched junction bases: 14. From germline, CDR1 is SGDLS and CDR2 YYNGEE. The CDR3 DNA reads TGTGCCAGCAGCGCGGGGTCCCGTTGGGGGGGAGAAGAGACCCAGTACTTC. This codes for CASSAGSRWGGEETQYF. Drawing the rest from reference TRBV9 and TRBJ2-5, the complete variable domain is DSGVTQTPKHLITATGQRVTLRCSPRSGDLSVYWYQQSLDQGLQFLIQYYNGEERAKGNILERFSAQQFPDLHSELNLSSLELGDSALYFCASSAGSRWGGEETQYFGPGTRLLVL.

The gene calls are TRBV28 and TRBJ2-7; D remains unclear. Germline V gives CDR1 MDHEN, CDR2 SYDVKM. V shed 5 bases and J shed 1 base, with 9 bases lying between them. There are 13 residues in the CDR3. The CDR3 DNA follows: TGTGCCAGCAGTCTTTCATGGTCCTACGAGCAGTACTTC. It is translated as CASSLSWSYEQYF.

The rearrangement uses TRBV9 and TRBJ1-1, with TRBD1 matching 10 bases. The CDR3 length is 13 residues. The J segment lost 11 bases and the V segment lost 2 bases, leaving 6 bases of the junction unmatched. Germline CDR1 SGDLS, CDR2 YYNGEE. The CDR3 DNA is TGTGCCAGCAGCGTTGCCGGGACAGGGGTGGCTTTCTTT. Protein: CASSVAGTGVAFF.

The genes are TRBV4-3 and TRBJ2-3; tentative D call: TRBD2 (6 bases). Trimming took 1 base from V and 4 from J, leaving 12 bases between them. The CDR3 spans 15 residues. Germline CDR1 and CDR2: LGHNA and YSLEER. Here the CDR3 DNA reads TGCGCCAGCAGCCAAGGAGACGGGAGAGCAGATACGCAGTATTTT. It codes for CASSQGDGRADTQYF.

V and J are TRBV7-2 and TRBJ1-3; no firm D call. CDR1 SGHTA and CDR2 FQGNSA come from the germline V gene. V gave up 1 base and J gave up 0 bases, with 10 bases separating them. CDR3 size: 16 residues. The CDR3 here is CASSLERLGSGNTIYF. The CDR3 nucleotides are TGTGCCAGCAGCTTAGAGCGGTTGGGCTCTGGAAACACCATATATTTT.

V and J are TRBV28 and TRBJ1-2; D remains unclear. CDR3 size: 11 residues. Germline V lookup: CDR1 MDHEN, CDR2 SYDVKM. Trimming shortened V by 6 bases and J by 5 bases, and 7 bases separated the two germline ends. In DNA form, the CDR3 reads TGTGCCAGCAGGGGTGAATATGGCTACACCTTC. The encoded protein is CASRGEYGYTF.

The chain employs TRBV24-1 and TRBJ1-5, with 10 bases aligning to TRBD1. The CDR3 runs to 19 residues. Germline V gene data show CDR1 as KGHDR and CDR2 as SFDVKD. Unmatched junction bases numbered 16, after V lost 6 bases and J lost 3 bases. CDR3 sequence: CATSSGTGEKRTINQPQHF. CDR3 nucleotide sequence: TGTGCCACCAGTTCCGGGACAGGGGAGAAACGTACCATCAATCAGCCCCAGCATTTT.

This clone was detected once. The chain joins TRBV1 to TRBJ2-1; the table's D call, TRBD2, has no DNA check behind it. TRBV1 is labeled a pseudogene. The CDR3 runs to 22 residues. The CDR3 sequence: CTSSQDPSRLAGGFGSYNEQFF. DNA of the CDR3: TGCACCAGCAGCCAAGATCCCTCCCGACTAGCGGGAGGATTTGGTTCCTACAATGAGCAGTTCTTC.

This clone was detected a few times. The rearrangement uses TRBV9 and TRBJ1-3, with D maybe TRBD1 (6 bases). The CDR3 consists of 14 residues. Germline V gives CDR1 SGDLS, CDR2 YYNGEE. V was trimmed by 4 bases and J by 8 bases, leaving 16 bases between them. In DNA form, the CDR3 reads TGTGCCAGCAGCCATCCGGGGGCGGGGGACACCATATATTTT. Translation gives CASSHPGAGDTIYF.

The chain uses TRBV7-9 and TRBJ1-4; the D is unclear. V lost 5 bases and J lost 3, with 22 bases in between. The CDR3 covers 18 residues. Germline V gene data show CDR1 as SEHNR and CDR2 as FQNEAQ (reference sequence). CDR3 nucleotides: TGTGCCAGCAGCGCCCGGGATAGCCCCACGACGTCTAATGAAAAACTGTTTTTT. It yields the protein CASSARDSPTTSNEKLFF.

This clone showed up just once. The chain has TRBV27 and TRBJ1-1; TRBD1 aligns across 9 bases. V dropped 3 bases and J dropped 7; count of bases not matched to a gene: 9. This CDR3 is 15 amino acids long. The V gene's germline CDR1 is MNHEY and CDR2 SMNVEV (reference sequence). The CDR3 loop is CASSLLQGATSEAFF. In nucleotides, the CDR3 is TGTGCCAGCAGTTTGCTACAGGGGGCCACAAGTGAAGCTTTCTTT.

This rearrangement joins TRBV30 to TRBJ2-1, with TRBD2 matching over 9 bases. This CDR3 has 13 amino acids. Germline V gives CDR1 GTSNPN, CDR2 SVGIG (reference sequence). V lost 2 bases and J lost 5; bases outside the gene matches: 1. CDR3 DNA sequence: TGTGCCTGGAGTTCTAGCGGGAACAATGAGCAGTTCTTC. It codes for CAWSSSGNNEQFF.

This clone was seen once. Within the sample, other DNA sequences also encode this same CDR3. The rearrangement uses TRBV19 and TRBJ2-6; maybe TRBD1 (5 bases). This CDR3 has 14 amino acids. Germline V gene lookup returns CDR1 LNHDA and CDR2 SQIVND (reference sequence). Trimming shortened V by 4 bases and J by 4 bases, and 8 bases separated the two germline ends. The CDR3 sequence: CASSTGAGANVLTF. The CDR3 DNA reads TGTGCCAGTAGTACTGGGGCCGGGGCCAACGTCCTGACTTTC.

V and J are TRBV19 and TRBJ2-2, with TRBD2 as a possible D gene (6 bases). CDR1 is LNHDA, CDR2 SQIVND, per germline (reference sequence). Trimming stripped 7 bases from V and 4 bases from J, with 16 bases between. The CDR3 extends over 15 amino acids. The CDR3: CASTTNGGITGELFF. The CDR3 bases are TGTGCCAGTACCACCAATGGGGGGATCACCGGGGAGCTGTTTTTT.

The chain couples TRBV19 to TRBJ2-3; D unresolved. V lost 1 base, J lost 10 bases, and 6 bases lay in between. CDR1 LNHDA and CDR2 SQIVND come from the germline V gene (reference sequence). This CDR3 spans 11 amino acids. CDR3 sequence reads: CASSIGASQYF. CDR3 bases: TGTGCCAGTAGTATAGGGGCGTCGCAGTATTTT.

This clone has more than one count but fewer than ten. The gene calls are TRBV6-6 and TRBJ1-5; D may be TRBD1 (5 bases). The CDR3 contains 15 residues. Germline-derived CDR1 and CDR2 are MNHNY and SVGAGI (reference sequence). Trimming took off 5 bases at V and 0 bases at J, with 11 bases between the two ends. CDR3 residues: CASSRDSYSNQPQHF. The CDR3 DNA is TGTGCCAGCAGTAGAGACAGCTATAGCAATCAGCCCCAGCATTTT.

This rearrangement joins TRBV9 to TRBJ2-7; possibly TRBD1 for D (5 bases). Germline lookup yields CDR1 SGDLS and CDR2 YYNGEE. Trimming left V 4 bases short and J 3 bases short, with 14 bases between. This CDR3 comprises 14 residues. Here the CDR3 DNA reads TGTGCCAGCAGCATAGGGGATTCGGACTACGAGCAGTACTTC. Protein sequence: CASSIGDSDYEQYF. Together with reference TRBV9 and TRBJ2-7, the CDR3 gives the full variable domain: DSGVTQTPKHLITATGQRVTLRCSPRSGDLSVYWYQQSLDQGLQFLIQYYNGEERAKGNILERFSAQQFPDLHSELNLSSLELGDSALYFCASSIGDSDYEQYFGPGTRLTVT.

The V and J genes are TRBV18 and TRBJ1-3, with D unresolved. The germline V gene encodes CDR1 KGHSH and CDR2 LQKENI. The V gene lost 6 bases and the J gene lost 4 bases, with 10 bases spanning the gap. The CDR3 covers 13 residues. This CDR3 is CASSQAGGNTIYF. DNA for the CDR3: TGTGCCAGCTCCCAGGCCGGAGGAAACACCATATATTTT.

The CDR3: CASSEALRNTEAFF. The CDR3 nucleotides are TGTGCCAGCAGTGAAGCGCTTAGGAACACTGAAGCTTTCTTT. The chain recombines TRBV2 with TRBJ1-1, with unresolved D. The germline V gene has CDR1 SNHLY and CDR2 FYNNEI. This CDR3 has 14 amino acids. With 0 bases removed from V and 1 base from J, the gap between germline ends came to 6 bases.

The chain couples TRBV7-3 to TRBJ2-5; D is uncertain. The CDR3 extends over 13 amino acids. V lost 4 bases, J lost 1 base, and 7 bases lay in between. Germline V lookup: CDR1 SGHTA, CDR2 FQGTGA. The chain's CDR3 is CASSSLGQETQYF. The CDR3 coding sequence is TGTGCCAGCAGCTCCCTCGGCCAAGAGACCCAGTACTTC.

V is TRBV4-3 and J is TRBJ2-1; the D gene is possibly TRBD2 (5 bases). Per the germline V gene, CDR1 is LGHNA and CDR2 is YSLEER. V was pared by 1 base and J by 7 bases, with 20 bases between. CDR3 length: 17 residues. The CDR3 DNA is TGCGCCAGCAGCCAAGTAGAGCGGCAGTTGGTGGGGAATGAGCAGTTCTTC. It is translated as CASSQVERQLVGNEQFF.

A single count supports this clone. The chain combines TRBV14 with TRBJ1-2, with no clear D. The CDR3 contains 15 residues. The germline V and J ends were trimmed by 4 bases and 0 bases, with 12 bases remaining between them. The V gene's germline CDR1 is SGHDN and CDR2 FVKESK. The CDR3 is CASSPNIAANYGYTF. Written as DNA, the CDR3 is TGTGCCAGCAGCCCCAACATCGCGGCTAACTATGGCTACACCTTC. Together with reference TRBV14 and TRBJ1-2, the CDR3 gives the full variable domain: EAGVTQFPSHSVIEKGQTVTLRCDPISGHDNLYWYRRVMGKEIKFLLHFVKESKQDESGMPNNRFLAERTGGTYSTLKVQPAELEDSGVYFCASSPNIAANYGYTFGSGTRLTVV.

The chain couples TRBV5-1 to TRBJ1-1; D call uncertain. Per the germline V gene, CDR1 is SGHRS and CDR2 is YFSETQ. The CDR3 loop spans 13 amino acids. Trimming stripped 0 bases from V and 0 bases from J, with 3 bases between. CDR3 protein: CASSLALNTEAFF. CDR3 coding DNA: TGCGCCAGCAGCTTGGCGTTGAACACTGAAGCTTTCTTT.

The rearrangement links TRBV5-1 to TRBJ1-1; tentative D call: TRBD1 (5 bases). This CDR3 is built from 13 residues. Germline CDR1 is SGHRS and CDR2 is YFSETQ. The V end was cut by 3 bases, the J end by 4 bases, with 10 bases between. The CDR3 is CASSSFGGTEAFF. CDR3 nucleotides: TGCGCCAGCAGCTCGTTTGGGGGCACTGAAGCTTTCTTT.

The genes are TRBV29-1 and TRBJ1-1; D is unresolved. V was shortened by 5 bases and J by 5 bases, with 15 bases between the two germline ends. Germline CDR1 SQVTM, CDR2 ANQGSEA. CDR3 size: 13 residues. Written as DNA, the CDR3 is TGCAGCGTTCGTGGTGGGGAGGGAACTGAAGCTTTCTTT. It codes for CSVRGGEGTEAFF. The full variable domain, with the rest looked up from reference TRBV29-1 and TRBJ1-1, is SAVISQKPSRDICQRGTSLTIQCQVDSQVTMMFWYRQQPGQSLTLIATANQGSEATYESGFVIDKFPISRPNLTFSTLTVSNMSPEDSSIYLCSVRGGEGTEAFFGQGTRLTVV.

The rearrangement joins TRBV27 to TRBJ1-1, with D hard to call. This CDR3 region has 12 residues. Germline assignment: CDR1 MNHEY and CDR2 SMNVEV (reference sequence). The V gene lost 3 bases and the J gene lost 1 base, with 3 bases spanning the gap. CDR3 sequence (DNA): TGTGCCAGCAGTTTGGGGAACACTGAAGCTTTCTTT. The encoded protein is CASSLGNTEAFF.